This entry lists 19 T cell receptor beta chains sequenced from one sample in a study of cytomegalovirus exposure and HLA in healthy donors. The PCR used 60 Vbeta and 13 Jbeta primers. Sequenced by immunoSEQ multiplex PCR; TCRdb stores in-frame clones only, minus some. The sample holds 90,000 to 130,000 clones, roughly 73% seen once. Sequenced sample: PBMCs. All receptors derive from a woman in her twenties or thirties in good health and CMV-seronegative.

The CDR3 DNA follows: TGTGCCAGCTCTCACGGGACAGGCTCCTACGAGCAGTACTTC. Amino acids: CASSHGTGSYEQYF. The rearrangement joins TRBV27 to TRBJ2-7, with 8 nucleotides matching TRBD1. V was pared by 8 bases and J by 0 bases, with 6 bases of the junction left unmatched. CDR1 is MNHEY and CDR2 is SMNVEV in the germline V gene (reference sequence). The CDR3 totals 14 residues.

In its sample, this clone was seen once. The J gene is TRBJ1-5, the V gene TRBV4-1; D is unclear. Germline values: CDR1 MGHRA, CDR2 YSYEKL. The CDR3 is made up of 15 amino acids. V lost 0 bases to trimming and J lost 7 bases, with 13 bases between them. The CDR3 DNA reads as TGCGCCAGCAGCCAAGAACGTTCGGGGAGCCAGCCCCAGCATTTT. Its translation is CASSQERSGSQPQHF.

The chain links TRBV27 to TRBJ2-7; the match to TRBD2 covers 15 bases. The germline V gene encodes CDR1 MNHEY and CDR2 SMNVEV (reference sequence). After removal of 4 bases from V and 7 bases from J, the junction contained 5 bases not matched to a gene. This CDR3 contains 15 residues. The CDR3 reads CASSSGLAGGKEQYF. In DNA, the CDR3 is TGTGCCAGCAGTTCGGGACTAGCGGGAGGAAAAGAGCAGTACTTC.

The gene calls are TRBV14 and TRBJ2-1; 9 nucleotides match TRBD1. Germline V gene data show CDR1 as SGHDN and CDR2 as FVKESK. The CDR3 extends over 18 amino acids. V lost 4 bases and J lost 0; bases outside the gene matches: 10. The CDR3 spells CASSLSPGQGYSYNEQFF. The CDR3 DNA follows: TGTGCCAGCAGCCTTTCGCCGGGACAGGGATACTCCTACAATGAGCAGTTCTTC.

This clone was counted a few times. The rearrangement links TRBV4-1 to TRBJ2-5, with 9 bases identical to TRBD1. This CDR3 comprises 17 residues. The ends lost 1 base at V and 7 bases at J; junction bases unmatched: 13. Germline V gives CDR1 MGHRA, CDR2 YSYEKL. In nucleotides, the CDR3 is TGCGCCAGCAGCCAAGGCGCTAGACAGGGGGAAGGGAGGACCCAGTACTTC. This translates into CASSQGARQGEGRTQYF.

In DNA, the CDR3 is TGTGCCAGCAGCTTAGGGGGACAGGAAGAGACCCAGTACTTC. Amino acid sequence: CASSLGGQEETQYF. The V call is TRBV7-2, the J call TRBJ2-5; 8 bases line up with TRBD1. J gave up 3 bases and V 1 base, and 1 base lay outside the gene matches. Germline assignment: CDR1 SGHTA and CDR2 FQGNSA. The CDR3 consists of 14 residues.

In this sample, this clone turned up a few times. This chain uses TRBV18 with TRBJ2-3; 7 nucleotides agree with TRBD2. Germline loops: CDR1 KGHSH, CDR2 LQKENI. The CDR3 extends over 15 amino acids. V dropped 3 bases and J dropped 5; count of bases not matched to a gene: 8. CDR3: CASSPESLAGDTQYF. In nucleotides, the CDR3 is TGTGCCAGCTCACCCGAAAGCTTAGCGGGAGATACGCAGTATTTT.

The V call is TRBV9, the J call TRBJ2-1; 13 nucleotides agree with TRBD2. Germline trimming cut 3 bases from V and 2 bases from J; bases unmatched to any gene: 8. Germline loops: CDR1 SGDLS, CDR2 YYNGEE. The CDR3 runs 18 residues. CDR3 residues: CASSAHPGLAGPYNEQFF. DNA of the CDR3: TGTGCCAGCAGCGCCCATCCGGGACTAGCGGGACCCTACAATGAGCAGTTCTTC.

The table lists this clone with a count of one. The chain employs TRBV29-1 and TRBJ2-7; 7 bases fit TRBD2. Trimming at V came to 4 bases and at J to 8 bases, leaving 8 bases not matched to a gene. The germline V gene encodes CDR1 SQVTM and CDR2 ANQGSEA. This CDR3 region has 12 residues. The CDR3 reads CSVGGLDDQQYF. CDR3 DNA: TGCAGCGTTGGAGGACTAGACGACCAGCAGTACTTC.

V gene TRBV7-8 combines with J gene TRBJ2-7; possible D gene TRBD1, 6 bases. CDR1 SGHVS and CDR2 FQNEAQ come from the germline V gene. Trimming stripped 2 bases from V and 3 bases from J, with 11 bases between. CDR3 length: 14 amino acids. The CDR3 loop is CASSLTGTLYEQYF. The CDR3, as DNA: TGTGCCAGCAGCTTAACCGGGACACTCTACGAGCAGTACTTC.

This chain connects TRBV7-8 to TRBJ2-3; 9 nucleotides match TRBD2. CDR3 length: 13 amino acids. The V and J ends lost 7 bases and 6 bases, in that order; junction bases with no gene match: 5. Germline V gives CDR1 SGHVS, CDR2 FQNEAQ. The CDR3 protein is CASIGREGDTQYF. The CDR3 nucleotides are TGTGCCAGCATCGGGCGGGAGGGGGATACGCAGTATTTT. Together with reference TRBV7-8 and TRBJ2-3, the CDR3 gives the full variable domain: GAGVSQSPRYKVAKRGQDVALRCDPISGHVSLFWYQQALGQGPEFLTYFQNEAQLDKSGLPSDRFFAERPEGSVSTLKIQRTQQEDSAVYLCASIGREGDTQYFGPGTRLTVL.

The chain couples TRBV6-5 to TRBJ1-2, with D unresolved. In germline, CDR1 is MNHEY, CDR2 SVGAGI. Between the trimmed V and J ends, which lost 0 bases and 5 bases, there was a span of 13 bases. The CDR3 is made up of 15 amino acids. CDR3 coding DNA: TGTGCCAGCAGTTACTCGGGCATTCTGAAATATGGCTACACCTTC. The encoded protein is CASSYSGILKYGYTF.

This chain joins TRBV2 and TRBJ2-7; D remains unclear. V was trimmed by 5 bases and J by 5 bases, leaving 13 bases between them. The germline CDR1 and CDR2 sequences are SNHLY and FYNNEI. The CDR3 covers 13 residues. The CDR3: CASSSLVSHEQYF. DNA for the CDR3: TGTGCCAGCAGTTCCCTGGTAAGCCACGAGCAGTACTTC.

This clone was counted once. The chain uses TRBV18 and TRBJ1-1; 8 bases are shared with TRBD1. Trimming cost V 3 bases and J 4 bases; bases outside gene matches: 4. The CDR3 is 14 amino acids. Germline V gene sequence: CDR1 KGHSH, CDR2 LQKENI. CDR3 residues: CASSPGQGATEAFF. CDR3 DNA: TGTGCCAGCTCACCCGGACAGGGAGCCACTGAAGCTTTCTTT.

This clone was counted between two and nine times. The chain couples TRBV4-2 to TRBJ1-3; D remains unclear. With 1 base removed from V and 3 bases from J, the gap between germline ends came to 4 bases. Germline loops: CDR1 LGHNA, CDR2 YNFKEQ. This CDR3 has 13 amino acids. The CDR3 is CASSQGVGNTIYF. The CDR3 DNA reads TGTGCCAGCAGCCAAGGAGTTGGAAACACCATATATTTT.

The chain links TRBV7-2 to TRBJ1-2; D perhaps matches TRBD1 (6 bases). CDR1 is SGHTA, CDR2 FQGNSA, per germline. This CDR3 region has 12 residues. V was clipped by 3 bases and J by 7 bases, with 9 bases between them. The CDR3 loop reads CASSLGAPGYTF. CDR3 bases: TGTGCCAGCAGCTTGGGGGCTCCTGGCTACACCTTC.

The chain is built from TRBV2 and TRBJ2-7; tentative D call: TRBD1 (5 bases). CDR1 and CDR2 from the germline V gene are SNHLY and FYNNEI. V was clipped by 5 bases and J by 5 bases, with 19 bases between them. The CDR3 loop spans 15 amino acids. CDR3 sequence reads: CASSLSGRVKNEQYF. DNA for the CDR3: TGTGCCAGCAGTCTCTCGGGCAGGGTAAAAAACGAGCAGTACTTC.

The chain links TRBV6-5 to TRBJ1-1; no reliable D call. In germline, CDR1 is MNHEY, CDR2 SVGAGI. The CDR3 is made up of 15 amino acids. V lost 3 bases to trimming and J lost 1 base, with 12 bases between them. The CDR3 bases are TGTGCCAGCAGTTATCGGGGAATAGGGAACACTGAAGCTTTCTTT. This codes for CASSYRGIGNTEAFF.

This chain links TRBV5-1 with TRBJ2-1, with a tentative D call TRBD1 (6 bases). This CDR3 is built from 15 residues. The germline V and J ends were trimmed by 4 bases and 0 bases, with 11 bases remaining between them. CDR1 and CDR2 (germline): SGHRS, YFSETQ. This CDR3 is CASSTTGSSYNEQFF. The CDR3 DNA reads TGCGCCAGCAGCACGACAGGAAGCTCCTACAATGAGCAGTTCTTC.